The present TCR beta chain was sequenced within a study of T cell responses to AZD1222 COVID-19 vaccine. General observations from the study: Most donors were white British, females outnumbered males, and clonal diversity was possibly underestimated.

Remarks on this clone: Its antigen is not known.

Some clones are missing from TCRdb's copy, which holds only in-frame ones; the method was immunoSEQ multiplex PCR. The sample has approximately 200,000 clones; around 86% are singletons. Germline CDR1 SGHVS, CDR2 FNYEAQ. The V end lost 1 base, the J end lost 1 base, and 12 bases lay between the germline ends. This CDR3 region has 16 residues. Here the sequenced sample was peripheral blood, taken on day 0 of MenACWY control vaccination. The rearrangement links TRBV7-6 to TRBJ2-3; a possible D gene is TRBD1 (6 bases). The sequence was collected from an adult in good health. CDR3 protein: CASSLVPGVGTDTQYF. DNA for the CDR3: TGTGCCAGCAGCTTAGTGCCAGGGGTGGGCACAGATACGCAGTATTTT. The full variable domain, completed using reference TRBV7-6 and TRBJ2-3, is GAGVSQSPRYKVTKRGQDVALRCDPISGHVSLYWYRQALGQGPEFLTYFNYEAQQDKSGLPNDRFSAERPEGSISTLTIQRTEQRDSAMYRCASSLVPGVGTDTQYFGPGTRLTVL.